Given below is one T cell receptor beta chain in context. Its target is not known. The data stem from a study of T cell responses to AZD1222 COVID-19 vaccine. Study observations and caveats: A mostly white British donor set with more females was recruited, and clonal diversity was possibly underestimated. Baseline testing showed seropositivity in only six AZD1222 recipients.

Clones were read by immunoSEQ multiplex PCR, and TCRdb kept only the in-frame ones, dropping some. The sample has approximately 130,000 clones; approximately 94% are singletons. The germline CDR1 and CDR2 sequences are SGHAT and FQDESV (reference sequence). The CDR3 loop spans 14 amino acids. The V and J ends lost 5 bases and 5 bases, in that order; junction bases with no gene match: 8. The chain recombines TRBV11-1 with TRBJ1-2; 7 nucleotides align to TRBD1. The source was peripheral blood, collected on day 0 of AZD1222 vaccination. The sequence was obtained from an adult in good health. CDR3 nucleotides: TGTGCCAGCAGCCCCACGGGACAGATGTATGGCTACACCTTC. Its protein is CASSPTGQMYGYTF.